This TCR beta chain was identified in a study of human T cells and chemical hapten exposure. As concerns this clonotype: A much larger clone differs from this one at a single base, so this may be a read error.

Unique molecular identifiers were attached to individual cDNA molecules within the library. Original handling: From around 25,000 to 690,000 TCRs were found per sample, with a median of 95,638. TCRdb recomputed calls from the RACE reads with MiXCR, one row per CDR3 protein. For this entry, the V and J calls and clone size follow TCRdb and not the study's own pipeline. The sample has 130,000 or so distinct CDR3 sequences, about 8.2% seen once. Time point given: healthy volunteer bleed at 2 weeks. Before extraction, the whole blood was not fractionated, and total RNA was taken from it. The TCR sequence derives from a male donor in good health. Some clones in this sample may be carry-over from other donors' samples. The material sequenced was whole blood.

The CDR3 loop is CATLGRILHEQFF. Written as DNA, the CDR3 is TGTGCCACCCTGGGGAGGATCTTACATGAGCAGTTCTTC. The chain carries TRBV7-2 and TRBJ2-1; TRBD2 might be the D (6 bases). Germline V lookup: CDR1 SGHTA, CDR2 FQGNSA. The ends were cut back, 10 bases at V and 8 bases at J, with 18 bases in the middle. The CDR3 totals 13 residues.